A selection of T cell receptor beta chains follows, all from one sample in a study of T-cell memory formation after mild COVID-19. Using its own MiXCR run on the 5' RACE reads, TCRdb lists one record per CDR3 protein. The repertoire holds about 160,000 distinct CDR3 sequences, 25% to 40% seen once, with around 12% in the top ten. Sequencing was carried out using PBMCs or a T cell subset sorted from them (not recorded which). These receptors all come from an adult woman who had mild COVID-19 (a few samples of this study predate the infection). Cell type and time point are not known. The CDR3 runs from the conserved cysteine through the conserved F or W. D genes are given only for firm matches. Some rows have no size entry. The others give once, few or many, or a class for an expanded clone.

-,TRBV12-3/TRBV12-4,TRBJ1-6,few,TGTGCCAGCAGCTACTATACGGGCTTCAATTCACCCCTCCACTTT,CASSYYTGFNSPLHF
-,TRBV18,TRBJ2-2,few,TGTGCCAGCTCACGCGGGACAGTTACGAACACCGGGGAGCTGTTTTTT,CASSRGTVTNTGELFF
-,TRBV11-2,TRBJ2-1,-,TGTGCCAGCAGCCCCTCCAACGATGAGCAGTTCTTC,CASSPSNDEQFF
-,TRBV5-1,TRBJ2-1,few,TGCGCCAGCAGCATGGTGAGTCCTACCTACAATGAGCAGTTCTTC,CASSMVSPTYNEQFF
-,TRBV20-1,TRBJ2-6,few,TGCAGTGCTCGGGTCCTAGGTGGAGGGGCCAACGTCCTGACTTTC,CSARVLGGGANVLTF
-,TRBV18,TRBJ2-7,few,TGTGCCAGCTCACCACCGGACAGAGGCGAGCAGTACTTC,CASSPPDRGEQYF
-,TRBV3-1,TRBJ1-1,few,TGTGCCAGCAGCCAAGCACCGGCAGGGGAAGCTTTCTTT,CASSQAPAGEAFF
-,TRBV7-2,TRBJ2-5,-,TGTGCCAGCAGCTTAGGCCGCATCGGAGGAGAGACCCAGTACTTC,CASSLGRIGGETQYF
-,TRBV18,TRBJ2-7,-,TGTGCCAGCTCACCGCAGGGACAATCAGCTTACGAGCAGTACTTC,CASSPQGQSAYEQYF
-,TRBV11-2,TRBJ2-2,-,TGTGCCAGCAGCTTCGGGATAACCGGGGAGCTGTTTTTT,CASSFGITGELFF
-,TRBV6-6,TRBJ2-5,-,TGTGCCAGCAGTTACTCATGGACACCTGAAGGGGCCCAGTACTTC,CASSYSWTPEGAQYF
-,TRBV30,TRBJ2-1,-,TGTGCCTGGAGTGTCGAGGGGACGCTTTACAATGAGCAGTTCTTC,CAWSVEGTLYNEQFF
-,TRBV7-2,TRBJ2-1,-,TGTGCCAGCAGCTCGGAGCCGGGACACCGAAGAAGATCCAATGGGGGCAATGAGCAGTTCTTC,CASSSEPGHRRRSNGGNEQFF
TRBD1,TRBV20-1,TRBJ2-3,-,TGCAGTGCTGGTAAAACAGGGGCCCCCTCAGATACGCAGTATTTT,CSAGKTGAPSDTQYF
-,TRBV7-2,TRBJ1-2,-,TGTGCCAGCAGCTTAACCAGGGATGGCTACACCTTC,CASSLTRDGYTF
TRBD2,TRBV7-8,TRBJ2-3,many,TGTGCCAGCAGCTCCTTTCACTTAGCGGGAGGGCTAGATACGCAGTATTTT,CASSSFHLAGGLDTQYF
-,TRBV20-1,TRBJ2-3,few,TGCAGTGCTAGAGGTCTCCAGGGGGGTTTCACAGATACGCAGTATTTT,CSARGLQGGFTDTQYF
TRBD2,TRBV19,TRBJ2-1,-,TGTGCCAGTAGTACGATATTGGTAGCGGGGGCAGATGGGAATGAGCAGTTCTTC,CASSTILVAGADGNEQFF
-,TRBV29-1,TRBJ2-7,few,TGCAGCGTACGGGGTTCCTACGAGCAGTACTTC,CSVRGSYEQYF
-,TRBV7-6,TRBJ2-1,few,TGTGCCAGCAGCTCAGGGACACAGAGCTCCTACAATGAGCAGTTCTTC,CASSSGTQSSYNEQFF
-,TRBV24-1,TRBJ2-2,-,TGTGCCACCAGTGAGGTTGAGGTCTGGAACACCGGGGAGCTGTTTTTT,CATSEVEVWNTGELFF
TRBD2,TRBV6-5,TRBJ2-1,few,TGTGCCAGCATGAGGCTAGCGGGGAATGAGCAGTTCTTC,CASMRLAGNEQFF
-,TRBV7-9,TRBJ1-1,few,TGTGCCAGCAGCTTAATGGGGAACACTGAAGCTTTCTTT,CASSLMGNTEAFF
-,TRBV29-1,TRBJ1-2,-,TGCAGCGTTGCAGACAGAGGCTATGGCTACACCTTC,CSVADRGYGYTF